The sequence of this T cell receptor beta chain was determined in a study of cytomegalovirus exposure and HLA in healthy donors. V was pared by 0 bases and J by 8 bases, with 16 bases between. CDR1 and CDR2 (germline): LGHNA, YNFKEQ. CDR3 length: 15 residues. Remarks on this clone: The same CDR3 is also encoded by other DNA sequences in this sample.

The PCR contained 60 Vbeta and 13 Jbeta primers. Profiled with immunoSEQ multiplex PCR; TCRdb holds only in-frame clones, not every one. The table records about 92,000 clones, 55% to 75% of them present only once. The sample was PBMCs. The rearrangement uses TRBV4-2 and TRBJ1-1; a possible D gene is TRBD1 (5 bases). This clonotype was obtained from a man in his forties or fifties in good health and CMV-seronegative. CDR3 residues: CASSQDQSQDAEAFF. DNA for the CDR3: TGTGCCAGCAGCCAAGATCAGTCACAGGATGCCGAAGCTTTCTTT.